This T cell receptor beta chain comes out of a study of PD-1 blockade in mismatch repair-deficient tumors. Study findings and constraints: Tumor-resident clones, often absent from pretreatment blood, expanded after pembrolizumab and then contracted.

To note about this clone: The antigen is undetermined.

Germline assignment: CDR1 MNHEY and CDR2 SMNVEV (reference sequence). V gave up 3 bases and J gave up 3 bases, with 7 bases separating them. The CDR3 is 13 amino acids. TCRdb's table, derived via immunoSEQ multiplex PCR, lists solely in-frame clones and lacks some. Here the sample spans approximately 130,000 clones, 85% to 90% being singletons. This specimen was peripheral blood, taken 44 weeks after starting pembrolizumab. This clonotype was sampled from an adult with mismatch repair-deficient cancer. This chain connects TRBV27 to TRBJ2-3; D call uncertain. The CDR3 region has the DNA TGTGCCAGCAGTTTGATACCGACAGATACGCAGTATTTT. Translation: CASSLIPTDTQYF.